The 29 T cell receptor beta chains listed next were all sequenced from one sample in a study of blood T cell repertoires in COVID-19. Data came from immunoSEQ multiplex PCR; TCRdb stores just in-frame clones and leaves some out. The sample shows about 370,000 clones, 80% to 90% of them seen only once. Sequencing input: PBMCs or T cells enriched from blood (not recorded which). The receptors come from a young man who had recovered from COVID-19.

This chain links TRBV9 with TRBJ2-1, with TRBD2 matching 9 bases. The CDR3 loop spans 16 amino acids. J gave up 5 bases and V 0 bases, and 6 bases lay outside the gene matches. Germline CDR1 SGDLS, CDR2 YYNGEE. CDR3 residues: CASSVVAGGIDNEQFF. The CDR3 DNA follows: TGTGCCAGCAGCGTAGTTGCGGGAGGGATCGACAATGAGCAGTTCTTC.

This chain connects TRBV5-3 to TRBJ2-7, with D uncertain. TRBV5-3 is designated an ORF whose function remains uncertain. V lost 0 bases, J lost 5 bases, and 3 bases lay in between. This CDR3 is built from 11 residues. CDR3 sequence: CARSLVNEQYF. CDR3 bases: TGTGCCAGAAGCTTGGTAAACGAGCAGTACTTC.

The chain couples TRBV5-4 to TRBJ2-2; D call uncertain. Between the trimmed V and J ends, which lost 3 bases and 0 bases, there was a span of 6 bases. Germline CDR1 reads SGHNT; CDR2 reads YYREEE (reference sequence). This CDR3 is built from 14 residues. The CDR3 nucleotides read TGTGCCAGCAGCTCGAGTACGAACACCGGGGAGCTGTTTTTT. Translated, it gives CASSSSTNTGELFF.

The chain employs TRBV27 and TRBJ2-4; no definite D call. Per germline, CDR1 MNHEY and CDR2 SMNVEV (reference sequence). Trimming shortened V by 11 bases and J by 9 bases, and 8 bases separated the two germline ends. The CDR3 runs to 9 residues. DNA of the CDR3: TGTGCCGTCCATAGCATTCAGTACTTC. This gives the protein CAVHSIQYF.

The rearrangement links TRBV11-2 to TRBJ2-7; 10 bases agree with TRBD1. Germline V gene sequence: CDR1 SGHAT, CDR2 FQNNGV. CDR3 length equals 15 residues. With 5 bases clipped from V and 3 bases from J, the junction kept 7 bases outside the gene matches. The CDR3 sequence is CASSQDRGRNYEQYF. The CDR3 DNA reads TGTGCCAGCAGCCAAGACAGGGGGCGTAACTACGAGCAGTACTTC.

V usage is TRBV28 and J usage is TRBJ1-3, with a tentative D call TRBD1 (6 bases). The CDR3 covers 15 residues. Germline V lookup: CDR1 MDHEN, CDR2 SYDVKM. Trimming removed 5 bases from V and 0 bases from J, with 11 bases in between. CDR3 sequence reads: CASSRDRLSGNTIYF. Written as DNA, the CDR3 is TGTGCCAGCAGTAGAGACAGGCTCTCTGGAAACACCATATATTTT.

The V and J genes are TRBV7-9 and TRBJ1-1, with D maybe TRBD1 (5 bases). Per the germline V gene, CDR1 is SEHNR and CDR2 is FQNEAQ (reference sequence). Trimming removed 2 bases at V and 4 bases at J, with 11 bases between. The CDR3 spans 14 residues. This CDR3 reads CASSLIGTGTEAFF. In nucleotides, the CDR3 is TGTGCCAGCAGCTTAATCGGTACAGGCACTGAAGCTTTCTTT. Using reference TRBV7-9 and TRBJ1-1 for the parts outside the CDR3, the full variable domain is DTGVSQNPRHKITKRGQNVTFRCDPISEHNRLYWYRQTLGQGPEFLTYFQNEAQLEKSRLLSDRFSAERPKGSFSTLEIQRTEQGDSAMYLCASSLIGTGTEAFFGQGTRLTVV.

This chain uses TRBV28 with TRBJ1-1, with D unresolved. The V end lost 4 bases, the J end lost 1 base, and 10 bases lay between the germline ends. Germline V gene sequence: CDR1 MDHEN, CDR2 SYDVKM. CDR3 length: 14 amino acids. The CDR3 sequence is CASSSGLQNTEAFF. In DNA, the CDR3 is TGTGCCAGCAGTTCCGGGTTACAGAACACTGAAGCTTTCTTT.

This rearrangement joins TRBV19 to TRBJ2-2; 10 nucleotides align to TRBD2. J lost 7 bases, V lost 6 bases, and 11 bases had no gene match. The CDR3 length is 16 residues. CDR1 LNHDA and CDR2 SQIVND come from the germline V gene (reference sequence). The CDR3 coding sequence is TGTGCCAGTAGAGCACCGGGACTAGCGTCTGTCGGGGAGCTGTTTTTT. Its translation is CASRAPGLASVGELFF.

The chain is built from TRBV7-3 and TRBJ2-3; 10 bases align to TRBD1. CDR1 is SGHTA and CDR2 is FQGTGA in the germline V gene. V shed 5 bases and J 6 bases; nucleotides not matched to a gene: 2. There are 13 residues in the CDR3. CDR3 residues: CASSDRGLDTQYF. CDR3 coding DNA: TGTGCCAGCAGCGACAGGGGGCTCGATACGCAGTATTTT.

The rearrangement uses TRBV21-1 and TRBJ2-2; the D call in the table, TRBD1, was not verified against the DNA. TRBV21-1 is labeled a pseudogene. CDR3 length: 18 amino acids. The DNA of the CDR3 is TGTGCCAGCAGCCCGAGGGTGGGACAAACGGGGAGCACCGGGGAGCTGTTTTTT. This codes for CASSPRVGQTGSTGELFF.

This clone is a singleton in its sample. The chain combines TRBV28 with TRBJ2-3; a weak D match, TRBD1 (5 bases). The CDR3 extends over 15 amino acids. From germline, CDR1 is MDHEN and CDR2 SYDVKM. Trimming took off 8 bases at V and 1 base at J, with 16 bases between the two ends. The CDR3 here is CASESWGGGTDTQYF. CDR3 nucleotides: TGTGCCAGCGAATCTTGGGGCGGAGGCACAGATACGCAGTATTTT. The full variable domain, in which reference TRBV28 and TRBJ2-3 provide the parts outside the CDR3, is DVKVTQSSRYLVKRTGEKVFLECVQDMDHENMFWYRQDPGLGLRLIYFSYDVKMKEKGDIPEGYSVSREKKERFSLILESASTNQTSMYLCASESWGGGTDTQYFGPGTRLTVL.

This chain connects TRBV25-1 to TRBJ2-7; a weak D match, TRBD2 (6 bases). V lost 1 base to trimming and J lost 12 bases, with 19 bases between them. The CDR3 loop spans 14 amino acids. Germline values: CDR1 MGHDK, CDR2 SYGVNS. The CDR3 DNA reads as TGTGCCAGCAGTGAATCCCTTCACCGGCTAGCGCTGTACTTC. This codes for CASSESLHRLALYF.

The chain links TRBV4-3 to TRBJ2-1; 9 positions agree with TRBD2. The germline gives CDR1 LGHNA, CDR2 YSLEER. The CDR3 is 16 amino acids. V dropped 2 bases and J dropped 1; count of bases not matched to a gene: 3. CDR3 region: CASSQLAGSSYNEQFF. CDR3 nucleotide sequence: TGCGCCAGCAGCCAACTAGCGGGATCGTCCTACAATGAGCAGTTCTTC.

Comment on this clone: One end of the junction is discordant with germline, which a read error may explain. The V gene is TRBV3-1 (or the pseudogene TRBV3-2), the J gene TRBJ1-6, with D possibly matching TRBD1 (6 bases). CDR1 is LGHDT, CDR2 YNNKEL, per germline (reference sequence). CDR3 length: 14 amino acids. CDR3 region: CASSQGQTNSPLHF. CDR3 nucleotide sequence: TGTGCCAGCAGTCAAGGACAGACTAATTCACCCCTCCACTTT.

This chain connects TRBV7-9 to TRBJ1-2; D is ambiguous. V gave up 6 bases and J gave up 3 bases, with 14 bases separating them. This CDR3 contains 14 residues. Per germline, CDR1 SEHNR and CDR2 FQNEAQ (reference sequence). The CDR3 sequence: CASRPEERDYGYTF. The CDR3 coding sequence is TGTGCCAGCAGACCCGAAGAGAGGGACTATGGCTACACCTTC.

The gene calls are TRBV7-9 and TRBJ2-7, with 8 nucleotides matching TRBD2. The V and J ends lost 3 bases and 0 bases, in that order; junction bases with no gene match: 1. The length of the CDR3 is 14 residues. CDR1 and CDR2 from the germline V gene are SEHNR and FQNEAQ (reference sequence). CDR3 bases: TGTGCCAGCAGCTTTAGCGGGAACTCCTACGAGCAGTACTTC. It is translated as CASSFSGNSYEQYF.

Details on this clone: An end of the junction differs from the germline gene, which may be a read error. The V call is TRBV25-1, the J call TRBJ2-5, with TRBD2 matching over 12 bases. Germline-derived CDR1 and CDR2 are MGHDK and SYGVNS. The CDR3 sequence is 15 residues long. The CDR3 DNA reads TGTGCCAGCAGTGAATATCGGACTAGCGGGATCCGGTGGAACTTC. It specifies CASSEYRTSGIRWNF. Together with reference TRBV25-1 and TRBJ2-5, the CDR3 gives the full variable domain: EADIYQTPRYLVIGTGKKITLECSQTMGHDKMYWYQQDPGMELHLIHYSYGVNSTEKGDLSSESTVSRIRTEHFPLTLESARPSHTSQYLCASSEYRTSGIRWNFGPGTRLLVL.

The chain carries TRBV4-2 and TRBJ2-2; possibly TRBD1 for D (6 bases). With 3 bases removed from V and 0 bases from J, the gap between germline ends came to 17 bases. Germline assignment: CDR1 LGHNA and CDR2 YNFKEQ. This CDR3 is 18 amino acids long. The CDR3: CASSHDPTGNANTGELFF. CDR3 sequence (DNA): TGTGCCAGCAGCCACGACCCGACAGGCAACGCGAACACCGGGGAGCTGTTTTTT.

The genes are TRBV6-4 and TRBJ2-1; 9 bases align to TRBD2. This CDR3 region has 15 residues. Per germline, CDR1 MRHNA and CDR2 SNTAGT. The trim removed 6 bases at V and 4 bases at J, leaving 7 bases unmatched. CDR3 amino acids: CASSRTSETYNEQFF. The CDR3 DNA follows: TGTGCCAGCAGCAGGACTAGCGAGACATACAATGAGCAGTTCTTC.

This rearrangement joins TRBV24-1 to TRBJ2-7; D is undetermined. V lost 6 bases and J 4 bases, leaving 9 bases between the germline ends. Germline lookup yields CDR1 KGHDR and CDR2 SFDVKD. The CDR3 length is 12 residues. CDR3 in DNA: TGTGCCACCAGTCCGGGTTCATACGAGCAGTACTTC. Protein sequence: CATSPGSYEQYF.

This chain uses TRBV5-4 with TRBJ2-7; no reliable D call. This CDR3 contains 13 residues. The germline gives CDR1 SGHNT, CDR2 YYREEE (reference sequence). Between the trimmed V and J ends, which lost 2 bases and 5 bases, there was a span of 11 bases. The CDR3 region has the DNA TGTGCCAGCAGCTTAGACGGGTCCAACGAGCAGTACTTC. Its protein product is CASSLDGSNEQYF. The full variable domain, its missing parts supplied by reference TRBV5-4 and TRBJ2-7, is ETGVTQSPTHLIKTRGQQVTLRCSSQSGHNTVSWYQQALGQGPQFIFQYYREEENGRGNFPPRFSGLQFPNYSSELNVNALELDDSALYLCASSLDGSNEQYFGPGTRLTVT.

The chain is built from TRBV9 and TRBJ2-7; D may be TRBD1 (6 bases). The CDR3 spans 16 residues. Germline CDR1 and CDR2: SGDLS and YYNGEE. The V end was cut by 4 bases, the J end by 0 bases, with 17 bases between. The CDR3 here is CASSTGHQTNSYEQYF. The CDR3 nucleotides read TGTGCCAGCAGCACGGGACACCAAACGAACTCCTACGAGCAGTACTTC.

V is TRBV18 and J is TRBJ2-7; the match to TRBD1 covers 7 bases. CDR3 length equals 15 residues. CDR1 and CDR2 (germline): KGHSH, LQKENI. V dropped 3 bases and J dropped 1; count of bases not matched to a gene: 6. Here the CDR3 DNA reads TGTGCCAGCTCACCCCCGGGACAGTATTCCTACGAGCAGTACTTC. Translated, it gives CASSPPGQYSYEQYF.

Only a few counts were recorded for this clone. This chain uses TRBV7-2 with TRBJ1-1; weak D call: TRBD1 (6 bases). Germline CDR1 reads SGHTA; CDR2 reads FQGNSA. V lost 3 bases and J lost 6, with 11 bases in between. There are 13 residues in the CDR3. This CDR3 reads CASSFQGYPEAFF. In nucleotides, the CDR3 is TGTGCCAGCAGCTTCCAGGGGTACCCTGAAGCTTTCTTT.

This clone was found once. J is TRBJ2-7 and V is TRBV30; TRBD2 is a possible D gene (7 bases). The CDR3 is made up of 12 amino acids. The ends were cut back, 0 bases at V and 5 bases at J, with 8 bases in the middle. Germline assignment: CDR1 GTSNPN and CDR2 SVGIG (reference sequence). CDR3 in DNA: TGTGCCTGGAGTGTAGGGGGGGACGAGCAGTACTTC. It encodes CAWSVGGDEQYF.

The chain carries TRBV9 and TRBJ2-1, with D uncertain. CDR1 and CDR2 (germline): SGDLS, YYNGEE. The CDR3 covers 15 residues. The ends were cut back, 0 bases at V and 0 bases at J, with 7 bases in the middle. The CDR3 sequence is CASSVDVSSYNEQFF. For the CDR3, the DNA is TGTGCCAGCAGCGTAGATGTGAGCTCCTACAATGAGCAGTTCTTC.

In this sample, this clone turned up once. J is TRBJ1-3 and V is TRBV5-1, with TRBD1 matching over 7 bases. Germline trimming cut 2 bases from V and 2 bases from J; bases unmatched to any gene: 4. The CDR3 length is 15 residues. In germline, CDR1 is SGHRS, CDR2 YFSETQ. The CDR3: CASSFQGVAGNTIYF. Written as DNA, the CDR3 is TGCGCCAGCAGCTTTCAGGGGGTAGCTGGAAACACCATATATTTT.

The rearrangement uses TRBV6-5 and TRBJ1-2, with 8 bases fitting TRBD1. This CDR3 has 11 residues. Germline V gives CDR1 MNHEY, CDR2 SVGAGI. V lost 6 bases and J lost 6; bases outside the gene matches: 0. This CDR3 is CASRQGDGYTF. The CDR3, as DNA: TGTGCCAGCAGACAGGGGGATGGCTACACCTTC.